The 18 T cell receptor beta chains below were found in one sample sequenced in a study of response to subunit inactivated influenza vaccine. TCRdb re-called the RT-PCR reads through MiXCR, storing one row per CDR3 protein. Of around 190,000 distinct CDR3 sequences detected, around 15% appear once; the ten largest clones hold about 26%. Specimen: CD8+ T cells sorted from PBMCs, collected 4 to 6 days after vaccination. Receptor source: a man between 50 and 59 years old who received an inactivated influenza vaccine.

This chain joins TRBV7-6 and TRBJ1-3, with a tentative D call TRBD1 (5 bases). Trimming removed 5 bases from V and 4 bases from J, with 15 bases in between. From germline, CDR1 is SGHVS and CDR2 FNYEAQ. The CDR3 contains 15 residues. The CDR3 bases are TGTGCCAGCAGCCCCGACAGCGCTCTCGGAAACACCATATATTTT. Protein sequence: CASSPDSALGNTIYF.

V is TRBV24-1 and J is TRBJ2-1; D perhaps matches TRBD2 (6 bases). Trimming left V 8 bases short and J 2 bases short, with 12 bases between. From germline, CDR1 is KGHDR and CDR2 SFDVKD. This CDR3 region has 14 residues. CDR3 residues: CATTRDLTYNEQFF. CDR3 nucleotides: TGTGCCACCACCAGGGACTTAACCTACAATGAGCAGTTCTTC.

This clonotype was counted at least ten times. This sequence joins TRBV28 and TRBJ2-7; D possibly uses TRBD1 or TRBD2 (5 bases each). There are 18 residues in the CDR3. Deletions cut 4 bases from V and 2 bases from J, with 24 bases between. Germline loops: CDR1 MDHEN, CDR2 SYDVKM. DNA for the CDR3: TGTGCCAGCAGTTACGTCGTGGGGGAAAGGAAGACAACCTACGAGCAGTACTTC. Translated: CASSYVVGERKTTYEQYF. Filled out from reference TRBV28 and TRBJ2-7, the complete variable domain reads DVKVTQSSRYLVKRTGEKVFLECVQDMDHENMFWYRQDPGLGLRLIYFSYDVKMKEKGDIPEGYSVSREKKERFSLILESASTNQTSMYLCASSYVVGERKTTYEQYFGPGTRLTVT.

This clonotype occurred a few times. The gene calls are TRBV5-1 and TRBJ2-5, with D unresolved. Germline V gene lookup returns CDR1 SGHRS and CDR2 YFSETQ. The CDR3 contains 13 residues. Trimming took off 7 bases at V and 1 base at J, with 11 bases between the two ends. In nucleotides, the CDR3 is TGCGCCAGCTGTCCCACCAGCCAAGAGACCCAGTACTTC. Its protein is CASCPTSQETQYF.

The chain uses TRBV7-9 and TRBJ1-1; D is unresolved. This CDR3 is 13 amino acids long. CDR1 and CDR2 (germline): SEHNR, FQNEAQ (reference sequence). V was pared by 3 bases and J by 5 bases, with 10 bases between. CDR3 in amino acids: CASSFTLETEAFF. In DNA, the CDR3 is TGTGCCAGCAGCTTTACGTTGGAGACTGAAGCTTTCTTT. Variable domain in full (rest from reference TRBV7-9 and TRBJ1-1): DTGVSQNPRHKITKRGQNVTFRCDPISEHNRLYWYRQTLGQGPEFLTYFQNEAQLEKSRLLSDRFSAERPKGSFSTLEIQRTEQGDSAMYLCASSFTLETEAFFGQGTRLTVV.

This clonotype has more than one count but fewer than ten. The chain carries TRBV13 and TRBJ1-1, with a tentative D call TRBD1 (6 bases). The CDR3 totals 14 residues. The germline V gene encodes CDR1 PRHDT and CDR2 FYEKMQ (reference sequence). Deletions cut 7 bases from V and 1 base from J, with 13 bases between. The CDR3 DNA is TGTGCCAGCACCACGGACAGAGCGAACACTGAAGCTTTCTTT. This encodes CASTTDRANTEAFF.

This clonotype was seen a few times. Here the CDR3 DNA reads TGCAGCGTTGAGGTTATTTTAGTTGACAATGAGCAGTTCTTC. Its protein product is CSVEVILVDNEQFF. The chain employs TRBV29-1 and TRBJ2-1; unclear D gene. The CDR3 spans 14 residues. The V end lost 3 bases, the J end lost 5 bases, and 14 bases lay between the germline ends. Germline assignment: CDR1 SQVTM and CDR2 ANQGSEA.

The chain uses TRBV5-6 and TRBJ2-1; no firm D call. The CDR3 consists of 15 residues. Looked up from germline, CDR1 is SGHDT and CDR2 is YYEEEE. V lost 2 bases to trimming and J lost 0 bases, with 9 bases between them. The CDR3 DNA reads TGTGCCAGCAGCTTAGCGTTCAGCTCCTACAATGAGCAGTTCTTC. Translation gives CASSLAFSSYNEQFF.

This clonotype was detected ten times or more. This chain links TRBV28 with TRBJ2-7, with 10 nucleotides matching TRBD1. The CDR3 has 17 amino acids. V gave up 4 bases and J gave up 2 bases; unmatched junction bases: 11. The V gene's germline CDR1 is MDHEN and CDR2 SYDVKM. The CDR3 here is CASSYHGGTGDTYEQYF. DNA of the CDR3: TGTGCCAGCAGTTATCATGGGGGGACAGGGGACACCTACGAGCAGTACTTC. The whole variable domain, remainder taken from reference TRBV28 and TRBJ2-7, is DVKVTQSSRYLVKRTGEKVFLECVQDMDHENMFWYRQDPGLGLRLIYFSYDVKMKEKGDIPEGYSVSREKKERFSLILESASTNQTSMYLCASSYHGGTGDTYEQYFGPGTRLTVT.

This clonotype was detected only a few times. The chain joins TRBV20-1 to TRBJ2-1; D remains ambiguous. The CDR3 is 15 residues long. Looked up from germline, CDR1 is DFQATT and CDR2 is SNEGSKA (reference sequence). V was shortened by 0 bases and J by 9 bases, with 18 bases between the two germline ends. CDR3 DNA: TGCAGTGCTAGAGATCAAGTTTGGGATTACGGTGAGCAGTTCTTC. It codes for CSARDQVWDYGEQFF.

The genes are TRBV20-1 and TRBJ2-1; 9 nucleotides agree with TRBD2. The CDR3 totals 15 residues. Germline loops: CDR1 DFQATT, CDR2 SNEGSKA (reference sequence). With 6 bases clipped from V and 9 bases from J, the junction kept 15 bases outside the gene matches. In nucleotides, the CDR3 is TGCAGTGCCGAATCGACTAGCGGATTACCGGGTGAGCAGTTCTTC. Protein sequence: CSAESTSGLPGEQFF.

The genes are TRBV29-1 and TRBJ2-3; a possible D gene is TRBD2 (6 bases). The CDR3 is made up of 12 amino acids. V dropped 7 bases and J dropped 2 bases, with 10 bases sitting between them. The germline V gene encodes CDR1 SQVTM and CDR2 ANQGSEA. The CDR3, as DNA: TGCAGCGCGGAGGGAAACACAGATACGCAGTATTTT. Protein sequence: CSAEGNTDTQYF.

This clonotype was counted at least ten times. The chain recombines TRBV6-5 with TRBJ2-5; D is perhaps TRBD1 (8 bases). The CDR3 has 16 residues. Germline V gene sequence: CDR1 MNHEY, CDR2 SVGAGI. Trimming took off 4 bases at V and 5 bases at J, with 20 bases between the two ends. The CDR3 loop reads CASSSPLTGEGETQYF. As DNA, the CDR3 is TGTGCCAGCAGTTCCCCCTTGACAGGGGAGGGGGAGACCCAGTACTTC.

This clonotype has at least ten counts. The CDR3 region is CASSFSPGGNQPQHF. The DNA of the CDR3 is TGTGCCAGCAGTTTTTCCCCCGGGGGCAATCAGCCCCAGCATTTT. The chain is built from TRBV12-3 or TRBV12-4 and TRBJ1-5, with D unresolved. V gave up 3 bases and J gave up 2 bases, with 11 bases separating them. The CDR3 contains 15 residues.

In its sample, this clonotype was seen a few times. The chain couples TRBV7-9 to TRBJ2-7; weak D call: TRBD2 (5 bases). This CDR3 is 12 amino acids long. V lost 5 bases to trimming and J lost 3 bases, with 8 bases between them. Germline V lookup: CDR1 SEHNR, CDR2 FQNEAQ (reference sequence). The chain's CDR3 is CASSRGRYEQYF. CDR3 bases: TGTGCCAGCAGCCGGGGTCGCTACGAGCAGTACTTC.

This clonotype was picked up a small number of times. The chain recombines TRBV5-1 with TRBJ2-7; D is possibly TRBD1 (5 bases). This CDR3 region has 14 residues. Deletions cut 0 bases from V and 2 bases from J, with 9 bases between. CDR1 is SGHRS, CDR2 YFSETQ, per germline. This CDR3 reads CASSLAGSPYEQYF. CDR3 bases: TGCGCCAGCAGCTTGGCAGGGTCCCCCTACGAGCAGTACTTC.

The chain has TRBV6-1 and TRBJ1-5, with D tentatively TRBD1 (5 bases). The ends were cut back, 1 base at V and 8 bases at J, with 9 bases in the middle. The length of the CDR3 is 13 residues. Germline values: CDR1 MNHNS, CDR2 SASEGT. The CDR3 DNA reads TGTGCCAGCAGTGAAGAGGGGTGGAAGCCCCAGCATTTT. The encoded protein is CASSEEGWKPQHF.

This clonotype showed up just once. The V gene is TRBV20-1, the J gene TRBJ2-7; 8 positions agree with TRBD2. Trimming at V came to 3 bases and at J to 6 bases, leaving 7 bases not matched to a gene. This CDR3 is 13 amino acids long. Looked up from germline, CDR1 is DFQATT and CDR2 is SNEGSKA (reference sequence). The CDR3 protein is CSARGAGVIEQYF. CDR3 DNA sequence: TGCAGTGCTAGGGGAGCGGGAGTGATCGAGCAGTACTTC.